Following are 27 T cell receptor beta chains from one sample sequenced in a study of cytomegalovirus exposure and HLA in healthy donors. Primers: 60 Vbeta forward and 13 Jbeta reverse. Data came from immunoSEQ multiplex PCR; TCRdb stores just in-frame clones and leaves some out. The data show roughly 110,000 clones, approximately 82% seen once. The specimen was PBMCs. These receptor sequences come from a middle-aged man in good health and CMV-seronegative.

CDR3 region: CASSPVMGSEQYF. The CDR3 DNA follows: TGTGCCAGCAGCCCAGTGATGGGGAGCGAGCAGTACTTC. This sequence joins TRBV7-9 and TRBJ2-7; a possible D gene is TRBD2 (5 bases). V was pared by 5 bases and J by 6 bases, with 14 bases between. The V gene's germline CDR1 is SEHNR and CDR2 FQNEAQ (reference sequence). The CDR3 loop spans 13 amino acids.

This clone came up a few times. The CDR3 nucleotides are TGCGCCTCAGCAACCCAGGCGTACCAAGAGACCCAGTACTTC. Its translation: CASATQAYQETQYF. The V gene is TRBV5-1, the J gene TRBJ2-5; D is unclear. The CDR3 runs 14 residues. Per the germline V gene, CDR1 is SGHRS and CDR2 is YFSETQ. V shed 10 bases and J shed 0 bases, with 16 bases lying between them.

V and J are TRBV5-1 and TRBJ2-7; no definite D call. Between the trimmed V and J ends, which lost 0 bases and 7 bases, there was a span of 11 bases. Germline V CDR1 and CDR2: SGHRS, YFSETQ. The length of the CDR3 is 13 residues. CDR3 sequence reads: CASSLVRSGEQYF. In DNA, the CDR3 is TGCGCCAGCAGCTTGGTAAGGTCCGGGGAGCAGTACTTC.

The DNA of the CDR3 is TGTGCCAGCAGTGAAGCGCGGGGATCGAACACTGAAGCTTTCTTT. Encoded protein: CASSEARGSNTEAFF. The V and J genes are TRBV2 and TRBJ1-1, with D unresolved. The CDR3 has 15 amino acids. Trimming removed 0 bases from V and 1 base from J, with 9 bases in between. Germline V gene lookup returns CDR1 SNHLY and CDR2 FYNNEI. Using reference TRBV2 and TRBJ1-1 for the parts outside the CDR3, the full variable domain is EPEVTQTPSHQVTQMGQEVILRCVPISNHLYFYWYRQILGQKVEFLVSFYNNEISEKSEIFDDQFSVERPDGSNFTLKIRSTKLEDSAMYFCASSEARGSNTEAFFGQGTRLTVV.

The chain is built from TRBV2 and TRBJ2-3, with 8 nucleotides matching TRBD1. The CDR3 extends over 13 amino acids. V lost 10 bases, J lost 4 bases, and 7 bases stayed unmatched. The V gene's germline CDR1 is SNHLY and CDR2 FYNNEI. The CDR3 DNA reads as TGTGCCACAAAACAGGGGGTGGCAGATACGCAGTATTTT. Protein sequence: CATKQGVADTQYF.

This chain joins TRBV2 and TRBJ2-5, with D perhaps TRBD2 (5 bases). The J call could be wrong; TRBJ2-7 is a better fit for the DNA end. The germline V gene has CDR1 SNHLY and CDR2 FYNNEI. This CDR3 has 16 amino acids. Here the CDR3 DNA reads TGTGCCAGCACCAAAGGGTACGGGGAGAGCTCCTACGAGCAGTACTTC. Translated, it gives CASTKGYGESSYEQYF.

The V call is TRBV5-6, the J call TRBJ1-5, with D unclear. V lost 4 bases, J lost 0 bases, and 5 bases lay in between. Per the germline V gene, CDR1 is SGHDT and CDR2 is YYEEEE. CDR3 length: 13 residues. The DNA of the CDR3 is TGTGCCAGCAGCATCCATAGCAATCAGCCCCAGCATTTT. Translated: CASSIHSNQPQHF. The variable domain in full, with the rest retrieved from reference TRBV5-6 and TRBJ1-5, is DAGVTQSPTHLIKTRGQQVTLRCSPKSGHDTVSWYQQALGQGPQFIFQYYEEEERQRGNFPDRFSGHQFPNYSSELNVNALLLGDSALYLCASSIHSNQPQHFGDGTRLSIL.

This rearrangement joins TRBV5-4 to TRBJ2-5; 8 nucleotides match TRBD1. The V gene's germline CDR1 is SGHNT and CDR2 YYREEE (reference sequence). The length of the CDR3 is 14 residues. The V gene end was trimmed by 3 bases and the J gene end by 3 bases; junction bases not matched to a gene: 4. CDR3 DNA sequence: TGTGCCAGCAGCTCGCCGACAGGGGAAGAGACCCAGTACTTC. This codes for CASSSPTGEETQYF.

V is TRBV2 and J is TRBJ2-5; TRBD1 matches 11 bases. The V and J ends lost 6 bases and 4 bases, in that order; junction bases with no gene match: 7. The V gene's germline CDR1 is SNHLY and CDR2 FYNNEI. The CDR3 is made up of 15 amino acids. The DNA of the CDR3 is TGTGCCAGCAGAGGACAGGGGGCGCCTCCAGAGACCCAGTACTTC. Encoded protein: CASRGQGAPPETQYF.

The gene calls are TRBV11-2 and TRBJ1-5; D remains ambiguous. The length of the CDR3 is 14 residues. Germline CDR1 and CDR2: SGHAT and FQNNGV. Trimming shortened V by 5 bases and J by 2 bases, and 10 bases separated the two germline ends. CDR3 region: CASSTQPGNQPQHF. The DNA of the CDR3 is TGTGCCAGCAGCACCCAACCAGGCAATCAGCCCCAGCATTTT.

The chain is built from TRBV4-2 and TRBJ2-1, with 10 bases fitting TRBD2. Germline assignment: CDR1 LGHNA and CDR2 YNFKEQ. The J segment lost 5 bases and the V segment lost 3 bases, leaving 4 bases of the junction unmatched. The CDR3 extends over 15 amino acids. CDR3 coding DNA: TGTGCCAGCAGCCATGCAGCGGGGGGGCACAATGAGCAGTTCTTC. This sequence encodes CASSHAAGGHNEQFF.

In nucleotides, the CDR3 is TGTGCCAGCAGTTATACAGGGGGAGGGGATCAGCCCCAGCATTTT. This codes for CASSYTGGGDQPQHF. The chain joins TRBV6-5 to TRBJ1-5, with 8 positions matching TRBD1. This CDR3 comprises 15 residues. CDR1 and CDR2 (germline): MNHEY, SVGAGI. V dropped 3 bases and J dropped 5; count of bases not matched to a gene: 6.

The sample holds a few counts of this clone. CDR3 sequence reads: CASSTSGGGTGELFF. The CDR3 region has the DNA TGTGCCAGCAGTACCAGCGGGGGGGGGACCGGGGAGCTGTTTTTT. The V gene is TRBV6-1, the J gene TRBJ2-2; 10 bases map to TRBD2. CDR3 length equals 15 residues. The ends lost 5 bases at V and 5 bases at J; junction bases unmatched: 5. Germline V lookup: CDR1 MNHNS, CDR2 SASEGT.

There are a few counts of this clone. This chain connects TRBV2 to TRBJ2-5; 7 bases fit TRBD1. The J call could be wrong; TRBJ2-7 is a better fit for the DNA end. The length of the CDR3 is 15 residues. Germline CDR1 is SNHLY and CDR2 is FYNNEI. The CDR3 loop is CASSQTGTASYEQYF. The CDR3, as DNA: TGTGCCAGCAGTCAAACCGGGACAGCCTCCTACGAGCAGTACTTC.

This clone was detected a few times. The rearrangement links TRBV5-6 to TRBJ1-4; 8 positions match TRBD1. CDR1 and CDR2 from the germline V gene are SGHDT and YYEEEE. The CDR3 loop spans 16 amino acids. The J segment lost 4 bases and the V segment lost 3 bases, leaving 8 bases of the junction unmatched. DNA of the CDR3: TGTGCCAGCAGCTACCTTACAGGGGGACTTAATGAAAAACTGTTTTTT. This codes for CASSYLTGGLNEKLFF. Drawing the rest from reference TRBV5-6 and TRBJ1-4, the complete variable domain is DAGVTQSPTHLIKTRGQQVTLRCSPKSGHDTVSWYQQALGQGPQFIFQYYEEEERQRGNFPDRFSGHQFPNYSSELNVNALLLGDSALYLCASSYLTGGLNEKLFFGSGTQLSVL.

This rearrangement joins TRBV21-1 to TRBJ2-1; the D call of TRBD2 is as the table states it, not checked on the DNA. TRBV21-1 is given as a pseudogene. This CDR3 contains 16 residues. CDR3 sequence reads: CASSTRLTGEHNEQFF. CDR3 sequence (DNA): TGTGCCAGCAGCACACGCCTGACGGGGGAACACAATGAGCAGTTCTTC.

The genes are TRBV29-1 and TRBJ2-6; a weak D match, TRBD2 (5 bases). Germline CDR1 and CDR2: SQVTM and ANQGSEA. V was shortened by 7 bases and J by 4 bases, with 8 bases between the two germline ends. CDR3 length: 12 residues. The CDR3, as DNA: TGCAGCGCGGGGTCCGGGGCCAACGTCCTGACTTTC. Encoded protein: CSAGSGANVLTF. Full variable domain (remainder filled in from reference TRBV29-1 and TRBJ2-6): SAVISQKPSRDICQRGTSLTIQCQVDSQVTMMFWYRQQPGQSLTLIATANQGSEATYESGFVIDKFPISRPNLTFSTLTVSNMSPEDSSIYLCSAGSGANVLTFGAGSRLTVL.

This chain joins TRBV4-2 and TRBJ2-7, with 9 bases lining up with TRBD1. The germline CDR1 and CDR2 sequences are LGHNA and YNFKEQ. This CDR3 region has 15 residues. V shed 4 bases and J 3 bases; nucleotides not matched to a gene: 7. The CDR3 nucleotides read TGTGCCAGCAGCCTCGGGACAGGGAAAGGCTACGAGCAGTACTTC. Its protein is CASSLGTGKGYEQYF.

This clone came up once. The chain joins TRBV5-1 to TRBJ2-5, with TRBD2 matching over 11 bases. The J call is uncertain, as TRBJ2-7 better fits the DNA end. The CDR3 contains 16 residues. Germline lookup yields CDR1 SGHRS and CDR2 YFSETQ. The CDR3 region is CASSLAASGGSYEQYF. For the CDR3, the DNA is TGCGCCAGCAGCTTGGCAGCTAGCGGGGGGTCCTACGAGCAGTACTTC.

The chain has TRBV2 and TRBJ2-5; D is possibly TRBD2 (6 bases). Germline V lookup: CDR1 SNHLY, CDR2 FYNNEI. The CDR3 is 12 amino acids. V lost 8 bases and J lost 2, with 9 bases in between. CDR3 nucleotide sequence: TGTGCCAGCCGGGGGACTCAAGAGACCCAGTACTTC. Its protein product is CASRGTQETQYF. The complete variable domain, with remaining parts taken from reference TRBV2 and TRBJ2-5, reads EPEVTQTPSHQVTQMGQEVILRCVPISNHLYFYWYRQILGQKVEFLVSFYNNEISEKSEIFDDQFSVERPDGSNFTLKIRSTKLEDSAMYFCASRGTQETQYFGPGTRLLVL.

The V and J genes are TRBV11-2 and TRBJ1-1, with 8 bases that match TRBD1. This CDR3 spans 14 amino acids. Germline loops: CDR1 SGHAT, CDR2 FQNNGV. J lost 4 bases, V lost 4 bases, and 5 bases had no gene match. This CDR3 reads CASSSYRGGTEAFF. The CDR3 DNA reads TGTGCCAGCAGCTCCTACAGGGGGGGCACTGAAGCTTTCTTT.

This chain joins TRBV6-5 and TRBJ2-7; unclear D gene. The CDR3 runs to 12 residues. Germline lookup yields CDR1 MNHEY and CDR2 SVGAGI. Trimming left V 10 bases short and J 2 bases short, with 12 bases between. The CDR3 nucleotides are TGTGCCAACTTTTCGGGTACCTACGAGCAGTACTTC. Translation: CANFSGTYEQYF.

The rearrangement links TRBV6-5 to TRBJ1-2; D perhaps matches TRBD1 (6 bases). Germline V gene data show CDR1 as MNHEY and CDR2 as SVGAGI. This CDR3 spans 13 amino acids. Trimming took 6 bases from V and 4 from J, leaving 12 bases between them. The CDR3 here is CASSLTGLYGYTF. The CDR3 region has the DNA TGTGCCAGCAGCCTGACAGGTCTCTATGGCTACACCTTC.

The sample holds a few counts of this clone. The same CDR3 can be traced to other DNA sequences in this sample. The chain employs TRBV19 and TRBJ1-4; 8 bases line up with TRBD1. Trimming at V came to 3 bases and at J to 2 bases, leaving 8 bases not matched to a gene. Germline-derived CDR1 and CDR2 are LNHDA and SQIVND (reference sequence). This CDR3 is built from 17 residues. CDR3 protein: CASSIATTGATNEKLFF. CDR3 DNA sequence: TGTGCCAGTAGTATCGCCACGACAGGGGCCACTAATGAAAAACTGTTTTTT. Full variable domain (rest looked up from reference TRBV19 and TRBJ1-4): DGGITQSPKYLFRKEGQNVTLSCEQNLNHDAMYWYRQDPGQGLRLIYYSQIVNDFQKGDIAEGYSVSREKKESFPLTVTSAQKNPTAFYLCASSIATTGATNEKLFFGSGTQLSVL.

Notes on this clone: At one of its ends the junction is not consistent with the germline gene, which may arise from a read error. This chain connects TRBV2 to TRBJ2-7, with TRBD1 identical over 10 bases. Per the germline V gene, CDR1 is SNHLY and CDR2 is FYNNEI. The length of the CDR3 is 14 residues. The CDR3 protein is CASTLNYGTGAYGF. The DNA of the CDR3 is TGTGCCAGCACTCTCAACTACGGGACAGGGGCGTACGGCTTC.

This chain links TRBV21-1 with TRBJ1-1; the D call TRBD1 from the table was never checked on the DNA. TRBV21-1 is recorded as a pseudogene. The length of the CDR3 is 17 residues. The CDR3 DNA reads TGTGCCAGCAGCAAGCGTGGATACAGGGAGACGAACACTGAAGCTTTCTTT. Translating gives CASSKRGYRETNTEAFF.

V usage is TRBV6-6 and J usage is TRBJ1-1; D remains ambiguous. The CDR3 totals 11 residues. The germline CDR1 and CDR2 sequences are MNHNY and SVGAGI (reference sequence). Trimming shortened V by 7 bases and J by 2 bases, and 5 bases separated the two germline ends. CDR3 protein: CASTLNTEAFF. As DNA, the CDR3 is TGTGCCAGCACCCTAAACACTGAAGCTTTCTTT.